These 13 T cell receptor beta chains originate from one sample sequenced in a study of CD8+ T cells in alopecia areata. In each case, RNA was isolated and then reverse transcribed into cDNA as the sequencing template. The repertoire was sequenced with immunoSEQ multiplex PCR; TCRdb's copy has only in-frame clones and lacks some. The sample shows fewer than 150,000 clones, 45% to 65% of them seen only once. The specimen comprised CD4+ T cells sorted from blood, sampled at week 0. The receptors were sampled from a human donor with alopecia areata.

The rearrangement links TRBV6-6 to TRBJ1-2, with 7 bases identical to TRBD1. The CDR3 length is 15 residues. The V gene end was trimmed by 2 bases and the J gene end by 4 bases; junction bases not matched to a gene: 7. Germline V gives CDR1 MNHNY, CDR2 SVGAGI (reference sequence). CDR3 protein: CASSYLTGAGYGYTF. In nucleotides, the CDR3 is TGTGCCAGCAGTTACCTTACAGGGGCGGGCTATGGCTACACCTTC.

The chain links TRBV9 to TRBJ1-5, with TRBD1 identical over 7 bases. V shed 4 bases and J 2 bases; nucleotides not matched to a gene: 3. CDR1 is SGDLS, CDR2 YYNGEE, per germline. The CDR3 covers 14 residues. CDR3 region: CASSRGQGNQPQHF. CDR3 nucleotide sequence: TGTGCCAGCAGCCGCGGACAGGGCAATCAGCCCCAGCATTTT.

As for this clone: The junction and the germline gene differ at one end; a read error may be behind it. The rearrangement uses TRBV7-2 and TRBJ2-6, with D tentatively TRBD1 (5 bases). Germline loops: CDR1 SGHTA, CDR2 FQGNSA. The CDR3 runs 14 residues. The CDR3 region is CASSLAAGANVPTF. The CDR3 DNA is TGTGCCAGCAGCTTAGCAGCTGGGGCCAACGTCCCGACTTTC.

This clone was counted only a few times. This chain connects TRBV5-6 to TRBJ2-2; D is perhaps TRBD1 or TRBD2 (5 bases each). V gave up 1 base and J gave up 4 bases, with 14 bases separating them. The CDR3 runs 16 residues. Looked up from germline, CDR1 is SGHDT and CDR2 is YYEEEE. CDR3 nucleotides: TGTGCCAGCAGCTTGCGCTCGGGGCTGGGCACCGGGGAGCTGTTTTTT. This sequence encodes CASSLRSGLGTGELFF.

There are a few counts of this clone. This chain uses TRBV9 with TRBJ2-1; the D is unclear. The V and J ends lost 0 bases and 7 bases respectively, with 14 bases between them. CDR1 and CDR2 from the germline V gene are SGDLS and YYNGEE. The CDR3 runs 15 residues. The CDR3 region has the DNA TGTGCCAGCAGCGTAGCTACGGGCCAATTTAATGAGCAGTTCTTC. It specifies CASSVATGQFNEQFF. The full variable domain, in which reference TRBV9 and TRBJ2-1 provide the parts outside the CDR3, is DSGVTQTPKHLITATGQRVTLRCSPRSGDLSVYWYQQSLDQGLQFLIQYYNGEERAKGNILERFSAQQFPDLHSELNLSSLELGDSALYFCASSVATGQFNEQFFGPGTRLTVL.

This rearrangement joins TRBV29-1 to TRBJ1-2, with D uncertain. Trimming shortened V by 3 bases and J by 1 base, and 9 bases separated the two germline ends. CDR1 is SQVTM, CDR2 ANQGSEA, per germline. The CDR3 covers 13 residues. The CDR3 nucleotides read TGCAGCGTTGATCGGAACCTTAACTATGGCTACACCTTC. This encodes CSVDRNLNYGYTF.

This clone was seen a few times. This chain joins TRBV10-3 and TRBJ2-2, with 8 bases matching TRBD2. V shed 11 bases, J shed 4 bases, and the junction held 9 bases outside the gene matches. Germline CDR1 reads ENHRY; CDR2 reads SYGVKD. The CDR3 extends over 14 amino acids. The CDR3 region has the DNA TGTGCCTCAAGGGGACTAGGTTCCACCGGGGAGCTGTTTTTT. Protein product: CASRGLGSTGELFF.

The rearrangement joins TRBV20-1 to TRBJ2-6; D is uncertain. CDR3 size: 11 residues. The V end was cut by 5 bases, the J end by 2 bases, with 1 base between. From germline, CDR1 is DFQATT and CDR2 SNEGSKA (reference sequence). Here the CDR3 reads CSAAGANVLTF. In nucleotides, the CDR3 is TGCAGTGCTGCTGGGGCCAACGTCCTGACTTTC.

This clone was counted a single time. The same CDR3 can be traced to other DNA sequences in this sample. This chain uses TRBV6-1 with TRBJ2-7; tentative D call: TRBD1 (5 bases). Germline CDR1 reads MNHNS; CDR2 reads SASEGT. The V gene lost 1 base and the J gene lost 0 bases, with 10 bases spanning the gap. The CDR3 is 15 residues long. CDR3 region: CASSEVGQSSYEQYF. The DNA for the CDR3 is TGTGCCAGCAGTGAAGTGGGGCAGAGCTCCTACGAGCAGTACTTC.

The chain employs TRBV7-2 and TRBJ2-5, with D perhaps being TRBD1 or TRBD2 (5 bases each). Per the germline V gene, CDR1 is SGHTA and CDR2 is FQGNSA. Deletions cut 2 bases from V and 2 bases from J, with 9 bases between. This CDR3 is 14 amino acids long. CDR3 sequence (DNA): TGTGCCAGCAGCTTATGGGACGGTCAAGAGACCCAGTACTTC. It translates to CASSLWDGQETQYF. Full variable domain (remainder filled in from reference TRBV7-2 and TRBJ2-5): GAGVSQSPSNKVTEKGKDVELRCDPISGHTALYWYRQSLGQGLEFLIYFQGNSAPDKSGLPSDRFSAERTGGSVSTLTIQRTQQEDSAVYLCASSLWDGQETQYFGPGTRLLVL.

This clone occurred once. This chain uses TRBV5-1 with TRBJ2-5; possible D gene TRBD2, 5 bases. V lost 4 bases and J 2 bases, leaving 12 bases between the germline ends. Germline CDR1 is SGHRS and CDR2 is YFSETQ. The CDR3 loop spans 14 amino acids. The CDR3 nucleotides read TGCGCCAGCAGCGTGGACTTTTTACAAGAGACCCAGTACTTC. Residues: CASSVDFLQETQYF. The variable domain in full, with the rest retrieved from reference TRBV5-1 and TRBJ2-5, is KAGVTQTPRYLIKTRGQQVTLSCSPISGHRSVSWYQQTPGQGLQFLFEYFSETQRNKGNFPGRFSGRQFSNSRSEMNVSTLELGDSALYLCASSVDFLQETQYFGPGTRLLVL.

J is TRBJ1-1 and V is TRBV18, with a weak D call TRBD1 (5 bases). Trimming cost V 5 bases and J 3 bases, with 10 bases left between them. Germline V gene data show CDR1 as KGHSH and CDR2 as LQKENI. The CDR3 extends over 13 amino acids. The CDR3 reads CASSTLRDTEAFF. DNA of the CDR3: TGTGCCAGCTCAACTCTCAGGGACACTGAAGCTTTCTTT.

CDR3 bases: TGTGCCAGCAGTGGAGTGGGGCTAGCGGATCTCCGGGAGACCCAGTACTTC. Residues: CASSGVGLADLRETQYF. V is TRBV7-2 and J is TRBJ2-5, with 7 bases aligning to TRBD2. With V trimmed by 6 bases and J by 5 bases, 18 bases remained unmatched. The CDR3 extends over 17 amino acids. CDR1 and CDR2 from the germline V gene are SGHTA and FQGNSA.